These 24 T cell receptor beta chains came from one sample sequenced in a study of lymphopenia after photon versus proton radiotherapy. Libraries were prepared by immunoSEQ multiplex PCR; TCRdb keeps only in-frame clonotypes and omits some of them. This table has fewer than 20,000 clones, more than 85% appearing once. This specimen consisted of peripheral blood, obtained from a patient treated with proton-based radiotherapy. All receptors derive from a man aged 65 to 85 with pancreatic cancer.

Only one count was recorded for this clone. V is TRBV6-4 and J is TRBJ2-5, with TRBD2 matching over 8 bases. Per the germline V gene, CDR1 is MRHNA and CDR2 is SNTAGT. CDR3 length: 16 residues. Trimming took 0 bases from V and 5 from J; bases not matched to a gene: 8. CDR3 nucleotide sequence: TGTGCCAGCAGTGACTCGAGTTCGGGGGGGCGCGAGACCCAGTACTTC. This sequence encodes CASSDSSSGGRETQYF.

V gene TRBV14 combines with J gene TRBJ2-1; D is unresolved. Trimming cost V 3 bases and J 6 bases, with 12 bases left between them. This CDR3 region has 14 residues. Germline lookup yields CDR1 SGHDN and CDR2 FVKESK. The CDR3 is CASSQNRNRNEQFF. The CDR3 DNA follows: TGTGCCAGCAGCCAGAATCGCAATCGCAATGAGCAGTTCTTC.

CDR3 loop: CASSGQGATHQPQHF. CDR3 sequence (DNA): TGTGCCAGCAGCGGACAGGGGGCTACTCATCAGCCCCAGCATTTT. The chain is built from TRBV2 and TRBJ1-5, with 11 bases aligning to TRBD1. CDR1 is SNHLY and CDR2 is FYNNEI in the germline V gene. This CDR3 is built from 15 residues. V shed 6 bases, J shed 5 bases, and the junction held 6 bases outside the gene matches.

This chain joins TRBV27 and TRBJ2-1, with D maybe TRBD2 (5 bases). Germline V lookup: CDR1 MNHEY, CDR2 SMNVEV (reference sequence). V lost 4 bases, J lost 0 bases, and 16 bases lay in between. The CDR3 length is 17 residues. The CDR3 DNA reads as TGTGCCAGCAGTTCCCGAGGGAGTCCTCGCTCCTACAATGAGCAGTTCTTC. Amino acids: CASSSRGSPRSYNEQFF.

The rearrangement links TRBV10-3 to TRBJ2-3, with 10 bases lining up with TRBD2. Per the germline V gene, CDR1 is ENHRY and CDR2 is SYGVKD. This CDR3 region has 14 residues. Trimming at V came to 6 bases and at J to 4 bases, leaving 4 bases not matched to a gene. CDR3 DNA: TGTGCCATCAGCGAGCGGGAGGGCTCAGATACGCAGTATTTT. Translation: CAISEREGSDTQYF.

This chain uses TRBV19 with TRBJ1-5, with D unclear. The CDR3 covers 12 residues. The V end was cut by 9 bases, the J end by 2 bases, with 8 bases between. Germline V gene lookup returns CDR1 LNHDA and CDR2 SQIVND (reference sequence). CDR3 sequence reads: CASVTGNQPQHF. The CDR3 nucleotides read TGTGCCAGCGTCACGGGCAATCAGCCCCAGCATTTT.

V gene TRBV14 combines with J gene TRBJ2-3, with 7 bases lining up with TRBD2. In germline, CDR1 is SGHDN, CDR2 FVKESK. The CDR3 has 20 amino acids. J gave up 0 bases and V 2 bases, and 17 bases lay outside the gene matches. CDR3 in amino acids: CASSQTLSFASGESTDTQYF. CDR3 in DNA: TGTGCCAGCAGCCAAACCCTGTCTTTTGCGAGCGGGGAAAGCACAGATACGCAGTATTTT.

CDR3 coding DNA: TGTGCCAGCAGCCCGGGGGGTAGCGGGAGGGAGACCCAGTACTTC. Translation: CASSPGGSGRETQYF. The V call is TRBV5-4, the J call TRBJ2-5; TRBD2 matches 10 bases. Germline V gene data show CDR1 as SGHNT and CDR2 as YYREEE (reference sequence). Trimming removed 4 bases from V and 5 bases from J; junction bases left unmatched: 8. The CDR3 has 15 residues.

The rearrangement uses TRBV5-1 and TRBJ1-2, with no clear D. V was clipped by 1 base and J by 10 bases, with 17 bases between them. This CDR3 has 14 amino acids. Germline V gives CDR1 SGHRS, CDR2 YFSETQ. CDR3 residues: CASSLNTGSDDYTF. The DNA for the CDR3 is TGCGCCAGCAGCTTGAATACTGGGTCCGATGACTACACCTTC.

This chain joins TRBV19 and TRBJ1-5, with 9 bases identical to TRBD1. With 6 bases clipped from V and 1 base from J, the junction kept 7 bases outside the gene matches. Looked up from germline, CDR1 is LNHDA and CDR2 is SQIVND (reference sequence). This CDR3 has 16 residues. CDR3 nucleotides: TGTGCCAGTAGGACCACAGGGGGCAGGAGCAATCAGCCCCAGCATTTT. As protein: CASRTTGGRSNQPQHF.

The chain recombines TRBV6-5 with TRBJ1-1; D unclear. CDR1 and CDR2 from the germline V gene are MNHEY and SVGAGI. The germline V and J ends were trimmed by 0 bases and 1 base, with 6 bases remaining between them. The CDR3 runs 14 residues. CDR3 protein: CASSYSGRNTEAFF. CDR3 nucleotide sequence: TGTGCCAGCAGTTACTCAGGCAGGAACACTGAAGCTTTCTTT.

This rearrangement joins TRBV5-6 to TRBJ1-6; weak D call: TRBD1 (5 bases). V gave up 1 base and J gave up 8 bases, with 10 bases separating them. The CDR3 runs 14 residues. Germline CDR1 is SGHDT and CDR2 is YYEEEE. The DNA of the CDR3 is TGTGCCAGCAGCTTGCCAGGGAAGGATTCACCCCTCCACTTT. Encoded protein: CASSLPGKDSPLHF.

V gene TRBV18 combines with J gene TRBJ2-7, with TRBD1 identical over 7 bases. Trimming cost V 4 bases and J 2 bases; bases outside gene matches: 5. The CDR3 has 14 amino acids. Germline-derived CDR1 and CDR2 are KGHSH and LQKENI. CDR3: CASSRGQKTYEQYF. The CDR3, as DNA: TGTGCCAGCTCACGGGGACAGAAGACCTACGAGCAGTACTTC. The full variable domain, completed using reference TRBV18 and TRBJ2-7, is NAGVMQNPRHLVRRRGQEARLRCSPMKGHSHVYWYRQLPEEGLKFMVYLQKENIIDESGMPKERFSAEFPKEGPSILRIQQVVRGDSAAYFCASSRGQKTYEQYFGPGTRLTVT.

The gene calls are TRBV2 and TRBJ1-5, with D unclear. The CDR3 is 16 amino acids. Germline lookup yields CDR1 SNHLY and CDR2 FYNNEI. Trimming pared 8 bases from V and 0 bases from J, leaving 17 bases between. As DNA, the CDR3 is TGTGCCAGCGGGAGTCCGGGCCACCGTAGCAATCAGCCCCAGCATTTT. Amino acid sequence: CASGSPGHRSNQPQHF.

The genes are TRBV6-1 and TRBJ2-2, with D possibly being TRBD1 (5 bases). V lost 2 bases to trimming and J lost 6 bases, with 13 bases between them. The CDR3 covers 15 residues. CDR1 and CDR2 (germline): MNHNS, SASEGT. CDR3 coding DNA: TGTGCCAGCAGTGAAAAGGGGCCAGGCCCCGGGGAGCTGTTTTTT. Translated: CASSEKGPGPGELFF.

The chain employs TRBV5-1 and TRBJ2-7, with D maybe TRBD2 (5 bases). Germline assignment: CDR1 SGHRS and CDR2 YFSETQ. Trimming left V 0 bases short and J 5 bases short, with 12 bases between. This CDR3 is built from 14 residues. CDR3 amino acids: CASSLVSGMNEQYF. In nucleotides, the CDR3 is TGCGCCAGCAGCTTGGTGTCCGGGATGAACGAGCAGTACTTC.

The chain has TRBV7-2 and TRBJ2-7; a weak D match, TRBD2 (5 bases). The length of the CDR3 is 15 residues. Trimming took 5 bases from V and 7 from J, leaving 21 bases between them. Germline CDR1 is SGHTA and CDR2 is FQGNSA. This CDR3 reads CASSPSGPVPGEQYF. In nucleotides, the CDR3 is TGTGCCAGCAGCCCCAGTGGTCCAGTGCCGGGGGAGCAGTACTTC.

The rearrangement links TRBV15 to TRBJ2-7; D gene unclear. V was trimmed by 0 bases and J by 4 bases, leaving 10 bases between them. Germline loops: CDR1 LNHNV, CDR2 YYDKDF (reference sequence). The CDR3 covers 14 residues. The CDR3 nucleotides are TGTGCCACCAGCAGAGATGGTGGTGCGTACGAGCAGTACTTC. This translates into CATSRDGGAYEQYF.

This chain connects TRBV5-4 to TRBJ2-2; 9 nucleotides line up with TRBD2. CDR1 SGHNT and CDR2 YYREEE come from the germline V gene (reference sequence). The CDR3 loop spans 16 amino acids. After removal of 4 bases from V and 1 base from J, the junction contained 5 bases not matched to a gene. The CDR3 DNA reads TGTGCCAGCAGCGTGGTAGCGGGAGTGAACACCGGGGAGCTGTTTTTT. Translated, it gives CASSVVAGVNTGELFF. Combining the CDR3 with reference TRBV5-4 and TRBJ2-2 gives the whole variable domain ETGVTQSPTHLIKTRGQQVTLRCSSQSGHNTVSWYQQALGQGPQFIFQYYREEENGRGNFPPRFSGLQFPNYSSELNVNALELDDSALYLCASSVVAGVNTGELFFGEGSRLTVL.

The chain recombines TRBV25-1 with TRBJ1-4; D is unresolved. This CDR3 comprises 16 residues. CDR1 and CDR2 (germline): MGHDK, SYGVNS. The V and J ends lost 2 bases and 2 bases respectively, with 12 bases between them. The CDR3 sequence is CASSELHYGTNEKLFF. CDR3 DNA: TGTGCCAGCAGTGAACTCCATTATGGGACTAATGAAAAACTGTTTTTT.

The chain joins TRBV11-3 to TRBJ2-1, with TRBD2 matching 10 bases. The CDR3 spans 15 residues. CDR1 and CDR2 from the germline V gene are SGHNT and YENEEA. V was clipped by 5 bases and J by 4 bases; unmatched bases: 5. CDR3 in amino acids: CASSPLAGSYNEQFF. CDR3 DNA: TGTGCCAGCAGCCCACTAGCGGGGTCATACAATGAGCAGTTCTTC.

To note about this clone: Other DNA sequences in the same sample also yield this CDR3. The chain has TRBV7-3 and TRBJ1-1; TRBD1 is a possible D gene (5 bases). The CDR3 is made up of 13 amino acids. Germline CDR1 SGHTA, CDR2 FQGTGA. V was clipped by 2 bases and J by 2 bases, with 6 bases between them. The CDR3 nucleotides are TGTGCCAGCAGCTTACAGGGCAACACTGAAGCTTTCTTT. This encodes CASSLQGNTEAFF.

This clone was observed once. The rearrangement links TRBV7-2 to TRBJ2-7; maybe TRBD1 (6 bases). The length of the CDR3 is 12 residues. V lost 5 bases and J 5 bases, leaving 10 bases between the germline ends. Germline CDR1 reads SGHTA; CDR2 reads FQGNSA. In DNA, the CDR3 is TGTGCCAGCAGCCGCGACAGGAACGAGCAGTACTTC. Protein product: CASSRDRNEQYF.

This sequence joins TRBV29-1 and TRBJ2-1; 10 positions agree with TRBD2. The CDR3 is made up of 14 amino acids. From germline, CDR1 is SQVTM and CDR2 ANQGSEA. J was trimmed by 6 bases and V by 2 bases; bases with no gene match: 4. In DNA, the CDR3 is TGCAGCGTTGAACAAGCGGGAGGGGGCAATGAGCAGTTCTTC. It encodes CSVEQAGGGNEQFF.